The rows below give T cell receptor beta chains drawn from one sample of a study of regulatory T cells in long-lasting Graves disease. TCRdb analysed the multiplex PCR reads with MiXCR anew, one entry per CDR3 protein. The sample records hundreds of thousands of distinct CDR3 sequences, roughly 15% being singletons. These records were also assigned to another study, of T cells in Graves' hyperthyroidism and ophthalmopathy.

The sample here was peripheral blood mononuclear cells (PBMCs), taken at new diagnosis, from a patient treated with antithyroid drugs. The receptor set was obtained from a woman in her twenties or thirties with Graves disease. CDR3s include the opening cysteine and the closing phenylalanine or tryptophan. D genes are given only for firm matches. The size entry is marked missing in some rows and otherwise reads once, few, many or a size class.

TRBJ2-4 TRBD2 many TRBV28 CASSTSGRYIQYF TGTGCCAGCAGCACTAGCGGGAGGTACATTCAGTACTTC
TRBJ1-4 NA few TRBV20-1 CSARRSEEKLFF TGCAGTGCTAGGAGGTCTGAGGAAAAACTGTTTTTT
TRBJ2-7 NA few TRBV4-1 CASSRPSSTYEQYF TGCGCCAGCAGCAGACCTTCATCCACCTACGAGCAGTACTTC
TRBJ2-4 TRBD2 many TRBV29-1 CSAKREGPSQYF TGCAGCGCAAAGCGGGAGGGCCCCTCTCAGTACTTC
TRBJ1-2 NA many TRBV6-1 CASSERAPSGYTF TGTGCCAGCAGTGAAAGGGCCCCCAGTGGCTACACCTTC
TRBJ1-2 TRBD1 many TRBV24-1 CATSDPWTGSGYTF TGTGCCACCAGTGACCCGTGGACAGGGTCTGGCTACACCTTC
TRBJ2-3 TRBD2 NA TRBV6-5 CASSYNRLAGLWYF TGTGCCAGCAGTTACAACCGTCTAGCGGGATTATGGTATTTT
TRBJ1-6 TRBD1 NA TRBV18 CASSPPMGQGASPLHF TGTGCCAGCTCACCACCGATGGGACAGGGGGCTTCACCCCTCCACTTT
TRBJ2-5 NA many TRBV28 CASSPPEGGRTQYF TGTGCCAGCAGTCCTCCGGAGGGAGGTCGGACCCAGTACTTC
TRBJ2-7 NA NA TRBV5-6 CASSPGLGPRYEQYF TGTGCCAGCAGCCCGGGACTGGGGCCCCGCTACGAGCAGTACTTC
TRBJ2-7 NA NA TRBV10-3 CAMGGLGDEQYF TGTGCCATGGGGGGCCTAGGGGACGAGCAGTACTTC
TRBJ2-7 TRBD1 many TRBV20-1 CSASGAPGQTNYEQYF TGCAGTGCTAGCGGGGCCCCGGGACAGACGAACTACGAGCAGTACTTT
TRBJ2-2 TRBD1 many TRBV6-1 CASSPSPGQGNIRELFF TGTGCCAGCAGTCCGTCCCCGGGACAGGGCAACATCAGGGAGCTGTTTTTT
TRBJ2-1 NA few TRBV28 CASRRLGLSYNEQFF TGTGCCAGCAGGCGACTAGGACTCTCCTACAATGAGCAGTTCTTC
TRBJ2-7 TRBD1 NA TRBV30 CAWEGVTGTGKPYEQYF TGTGCCTGGGAAGGGGTTACCGGGACAGGGAAACCCTACGAGCAGTACTTC
TRBJ1-5 TRBD1 few TRBV3-1 CASQGVGPQHF TGTGCCAGCCAGGGGGTTGGGCCCCAGCATTTT
TRBJ2-7 NA NA TRBV29-1 CSVPGTLNEQYF TGCAGCGTCCCCGGGACATTAAACGAGCAGTACTTC
TRBJ2-7 NA few TRBV7-3 CASSPSRESREQYF TGTGCCAGCAGCCCAAGTCGGGAGTCGAGGGAGCAGTACTTC
TRBJ2-7 NA few TRBV18 CASSRPDNSYEQYF TGTGCCAGCTCACGACCGGACAACTCCTACGAGCAGTACTTC
TRBJ2-7 TRBD2 many TRBV30 CAWSVGLAGDEQYF TGTGCCTGGAGTGTTGGGCTAGCGGGAGACGAGCAGTACTTC
TRBJ2-3 NA NA TRBV27 CASGGARWDLSTDTQYF TGTGCCAGCGGGGGGGCCAGATGGGATTTAAGCACAGATACGCAGTATTTT
TRBJ1-4 NA many TRBV5-1 CASSLEVGEKLFF TGCGCCAGCAGCTTGGAGGTCGGTGAAAAACTGTTTTTT
TRBJ2-7 NA NA TRBV12-3/TRBV12-4 CASSLASRNEQYF TGTGCCAGCAGTTTAGCGTCCAGGAACGAGCAGTACTTC
TRBJ2-1 NA few TRBV7-7 CASSFRQAPYNEQFF TGTGCTAGCAGCTTTCGTCAAGCGCCCTACAATGAGCAGTTCTTC
TRBJ2-5 TRBD1 few TRBV20-1 CSARSAGTGGALETQYF TGCAGTGCTAGATCCGCGGGGACAGGGGGTGCGTTAGAGACCCAGTACTTC
TRBJ1-6 NA many TRBV27 CASSLQSGANSPLHF TGTGCCAGCAGTTTACAGTCGGGAGCCAATTCACCCCTCCACTTT
TRBJ2-2 NA few TRBV7-2 CASSLSASNTGELFF TGTGCCAGCAGCTTATCCGCGTCGAACACCGGGGAGCTGTTTTTT